Listed below are T cell receptor beta chains from one sample, sequenced in a study of control samples from healthy donors and cancer patients. Produced via immunoSEQ multiplex PCR; TCRdb's table is partial and in-frame only. The table shows fewer than 200,000 clones, with 88% occurring only once. Sequencing input: blood. These receptors all come from a woman in her twenties or thirties in good health. Both conserved end residues are part of each CDR3. Fields, in order: J gene, clone size, V gene, D gene, CDR3 DNA, CDR3 protein. The D gene is left open where the match is weak. Rows may omit the clone size; those that give it use once, few, many or a size class.

>TRBJ1-5|NA|TRBV29-1|TRBD1
TGCAGCGTCAAGCCTAGGACAGGGGGCAGGTGGGCCCAGCATTTT
CSVKPRTGGRWAQHF
>TRBJ1-2|NA|TRBV11-1|NA
TGTGCCAGCAGCTCGGACGGGCACCACCATGGCTACACCTTC
CASSSDGHHHGYTF
>TRBJ2-5|NA|TRBV27|NA
TGTGCCAGCAGCCGCTACAGGGCAGGAGAGACCCAGTACTTC
CASSRYRAGETQYF
>TRBJ1-6|NA|TRBV29-1|TRBD1
TGCAGCGTGAGACAGGGGGCTAATTCACCCCTCCACTTT
CSVRQGANSPLHF
>TRBJ1-6|NA|TRBV7-9|NA
TGTGCCAGCAGACGCCGGGAACCTCTTAATTCACCCCTCCACTTT
CASRRREPLNSPLHF
>TRBJ1-1|NA|TRBV5-5|NA
TGTGCCAGCAGCTTATCCAGGGGCGTCACTGAAGCTTTCTTT
CASSLSRGVTEAFF
>TRBJ1-5|NA|TRBV10-1|TRBD1
TGCGCCGGCCCTGACAGGGTGAATCAGCCCCAGCATTTT
CAGPDRVNQPQHF
>TRBJ1-1|NA|TRBV5-5|NA
TGTGCCAGCAGCCTACAGGGTTGGGACACTGAAGCTTTCTTT
CASSLQGWDTEAFF
>TRBJ2-5|NA|TRBV10-2|TRBD2
TGCGCCAGCAGTGATAGCGGGTCTCAAGAGACCCAGTACTTC
CASSDSGSQETQYF
>TRBJ2-2|NA|TRBV2|TRBD1
TGTGCCAGCAGTGCTCGGACAGGGGGCCCCGGGGAGCTGTTTTTT
CASSARTGGPGELFF
>TRBJ2-1|NA|TRBV5-1|TRBD2
TGCGCCAGCACCGGGACAATCAATAGCGGGAGCTCCTACAATGAGCAGTTCTTC
CASTGTINSGSSYNEQFF
>TRBJ2-7|NA|TRBV5-5|TRBD2
TGTGCCAGCAGCTTGGGACTAGCTGTTGAACCCTTATCCTACGAGCGGTACTTC
CASSLGLAVEPLSYERYF
>TRBJ1-1|once|TRBV18|NA
TGTGCCAGCTCACCTTCAAGGACACCCATGAACACTGAAGCTTTCTTT
CASSPSRTPMNTEAFF
>TRBJ1-1|NA|TRBV28|NA
TGTGCCAGCAGTTTCTCCTTGGGGAGCACTGAAGCTTTCTTT
CASSFSLGSTEAFF
>TRBJ1-2|NA|TRBV6-1|NA
TGTGCCAGCAGTGAAGGCAGGGCAGCCCCTTCGCACACCTTC
CASSEGRAAPSHTF
>TRBJ1-4|NA|TRBV15|NA
TGTGCCACCAGCAGAGATTTGGGGGAGGGTGAAAAACTGTTTTTT
CATSRDLGEGEKLFF
>TRBJ2-5|NA|TRBV19|NA
TGTGCCAGTAGTGTTTCGATGATTGCCGACTACCAAGAGACCCAGTACTTC
CASSVSMIADYQETQYF
>TRBJ2-3|NA|TRBV13|TRBD2
TGTGCCAGCAGCCCAGGACGAGCGGGAGCTACGGAGGTATCGGATACGCAGTATTTT
CASSPGRAGATEVSDTQYF
>TRBJ1-2|once|TRBV7-9|NA
TGTGCCAGCAGCTTAGGGGGGATCTATGGCTACACCTTC
CASSLGGIYGYTF
>TRBJ2-3|NA|TRBV18|TRBD2
TGTGCCAGCTCACCACCCTTGGGAGGGGGCACAGATACGCAGTATTTT
CASSPPLGGGTDTQYF
>TRBJ1-3|NA|TRBV2|NA
TGTGCCAGCAGTGACACTTTCAGAAACACCATATATTTT
CASSDTFRNTIYF
>TRBJ1-5|once|TRBV6-1|NA
TGTGCCAGCAGTGGCGACAATTCCTACTATAGCAATCAGCCCCAGCATTTT
CASSGDNSYYSNQPQHF
>TRBJ2-3|NA|TRBV5-1|NA
TGCGCCAGCAGCTTGGGACGGTCCTTGGATACGCAGTATTTT
CASSLGRSLDTQYF